The clone carrying this TCR beta chain was counted ten times or more. Its target is unknown. This CDR3 region has 10 residues. V dropped 5 bases and J dropped 4 bases, with 5 bases sitting between them. The germline gives CDR1 DFQATT, CDR2 SNEGSKA (reference sequence). The record originates from a study of neurological immune-mediated disorders. Study outcomes and limitations: Falling below healthy controls, multiple sclerosis showed the least TCR clonal expansion, while HTLV-1-associated myelopathy showed the most. Among 34 multiple sclerosis patients, 18 had repertoires that phylogenetic grouping placed in one related-CDR3 cluster, a possible signature.

The authors produced cDNA by 5'RACE using 10-nucleotide random UMIs. TCRdb analysed the 5' RACE reads with MiXCR anew, one entry per CDR3 protein. The table has roughly 70,000 distinct CDR3 sequences, less than 4% seen once. The material sequenced was PBMCs. The V gene is TRBV20-1, the J gene TRBJ1-1; D remains unclear. This receptor was identified in a man in his thirties or forties with multiple sclerosis. The CDR3 loop reads CSALGTEAFF. CDR3 in DNA: TGCAGTGCTCTGGGCACTGAAGCTTTCTTT.